One sample yielded the 2 T cell receptor beta chains listed below, sequenced in a study of patients and donors after allogeneic stem cell transplantation. Each CDR3 protein is one row after TCRdb ran MiXCR on the RT-PCR reads. The repertoire includes hundreds of thousands of distinct CDR3 sequences, roughly 17% of them detected once, and less than 8% sits in the top ten. The specimen sequenced was blood, either unsorted or a sorted T cell fraction (not recorded which). The origin of the receptors is a human donor who was either an allogeneic HSCT recipient or a stem cell or donor lymphocyte infusion donor (not recorded which). It is not recorded whose cells these are; they may come from a transplant donor.

The V call is TRBV12-3 or TRBV12-4, the J call TRBJ1-3; no clear D gene. V was clipped by 5 bases and J by 4 bases, with 15 bases between them. The CDR3 covers 15 residues. CDR3 sequence (DNA): TGTGCCAGCAGTGACCTGGTCTTCAGAGGAAACACCATATATTTT. The encoded protein is CASSDLVFRGNTIYF.

This clonotype was detected many times. The chain carries TRBV5-1 and TRBJ1-1; the D is unclear. The V gene's germline CDR1 is SGHRS and CDR2 YFSETQ. Trimming removed 2 bases at V and 3 bases at J, with 11 bases between. This CDR3 region has 14 residues. The CDR3 DNA reads TGCGCCAGCAGCTTTCTAAGAGGGTACACTGAAGCTTTCTTT. Translation gives CASSFLRGYTEAFF.